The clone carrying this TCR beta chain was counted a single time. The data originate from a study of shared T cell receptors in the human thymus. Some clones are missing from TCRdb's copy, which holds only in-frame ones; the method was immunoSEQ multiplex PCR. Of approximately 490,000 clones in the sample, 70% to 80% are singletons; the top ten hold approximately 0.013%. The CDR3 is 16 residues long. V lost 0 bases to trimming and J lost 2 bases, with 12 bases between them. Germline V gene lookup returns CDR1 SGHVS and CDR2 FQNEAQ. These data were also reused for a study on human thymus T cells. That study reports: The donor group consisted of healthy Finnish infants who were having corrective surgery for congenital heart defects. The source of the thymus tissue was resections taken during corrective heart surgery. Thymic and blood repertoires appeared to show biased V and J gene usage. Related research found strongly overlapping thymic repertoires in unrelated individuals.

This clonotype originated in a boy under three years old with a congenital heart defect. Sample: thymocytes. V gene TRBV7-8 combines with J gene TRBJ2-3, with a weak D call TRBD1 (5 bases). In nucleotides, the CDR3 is TGTGCCAGCAGCTTAGCCCCAGGGAAATACACAGATACGCAGTATTTT. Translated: CASSLAPGKYTDTQYF.